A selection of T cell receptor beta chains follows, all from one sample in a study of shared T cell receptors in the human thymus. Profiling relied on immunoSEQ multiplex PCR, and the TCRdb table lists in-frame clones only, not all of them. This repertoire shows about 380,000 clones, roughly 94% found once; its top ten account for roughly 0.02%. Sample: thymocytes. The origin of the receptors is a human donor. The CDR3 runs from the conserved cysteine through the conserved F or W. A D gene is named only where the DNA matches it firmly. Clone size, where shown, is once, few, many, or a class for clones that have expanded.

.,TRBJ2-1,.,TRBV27,TGTGCCAGCAGGAAGGGGTGCCACTACAATGAGCAGTTCTTC,CASRKGCHYNEQFF
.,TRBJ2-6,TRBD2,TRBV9,TGTGCCAGCAGCGTAGCTCCCACTTCCCGGACGCAGCGGGAGCCCGGGGCCAACGTCCTGACTTTC,CASSVAPTSRTQREPGANVLTF
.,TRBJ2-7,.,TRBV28,TGTGCCAGCAGTCAATGGGGCTACGAGCAGTACTTC,CASSQWGYEQYF
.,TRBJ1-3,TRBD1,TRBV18,TGTGCCAGCTCACCACCCAAGGGACAGGTCGGAAACACCATATATTTT,CASSPPKGQVGNTIYF
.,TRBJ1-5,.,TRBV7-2,TGTGCCAGCAGCTTAGACGGGACCTACAATCAGCCCCAGCATTTT,CASSLDGTYNQPQHF
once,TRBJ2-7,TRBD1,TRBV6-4,TGTGCCAGCAGTGACTGGTCTGACGACAGGGAACACGAGCAGTACTTC,CASSDWSDDREHEQYF
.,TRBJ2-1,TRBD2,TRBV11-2,TGTGCCAGCAGCTTAGTAGGCCTAGCGGGAATCGAATCCTACAATGAGCAGTTCTTC,CASSLVGLAGIESYNEQFF
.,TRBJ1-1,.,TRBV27,TGTGCCAGCAGTCACAGGGATAGGGACACTGAAGCTTTCTTT,CASSHRDRDTEAFF
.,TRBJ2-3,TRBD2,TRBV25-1,TGTGCCAGCAGTGGAATCCCTCTAGCGGGAGGGCCAGATACGCAGTATTTT,CASSGIPLAGGPDTQYF
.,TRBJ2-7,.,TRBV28,TGTGCCAGCAGGAGAGGGGGACGCTACGAGCAGTACTTC,CASRRGGRYEQYF
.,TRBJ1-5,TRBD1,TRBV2,TGTGCCAGCACCCCCACAGGGGTGCAGCCCCAGCATTTT,CASTPTGVQPQHF
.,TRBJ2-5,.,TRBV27,TGTGCCAGCAGGGGTGGGAGGGAGACCCAGTACTTC,CASRGGRETQYF
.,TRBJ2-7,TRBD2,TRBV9,TGTGCCAGCAGCGCGACTAGCGGGAGCGTCCCCTACGAGCAGTACTTC,CASSATSGSVPYEQYF
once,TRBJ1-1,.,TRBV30,TGTGCCTGGAGTGTGGGACTGAACACTGAAGCTTTCTTT,CAWSVGLNTEAFF
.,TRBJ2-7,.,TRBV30,TGTGCCTGGGTCGTGGGACCCTCAACCGGCGAGCAGTACTTC,CAWVVGPSTGEQYF
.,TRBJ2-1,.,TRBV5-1,TGCGCCAGCAACGGGGTGGGCATGAGCTCCTACAATGAGCAGTTCTTC,CASNGVGMSSYNEQFF
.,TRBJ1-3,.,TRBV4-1,TGCGCCAGCAGCCACACGACAGGAAACACCATATATTTT,CASSHTTGNTIYF
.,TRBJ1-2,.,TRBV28,TGTGCCAGCCTAAGACAGACCTCTAACTATGGCTACACCTTC,CASLRQTSNYGYTF
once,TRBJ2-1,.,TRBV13,TGTGCCAGCAGCTTAGGCCGTATATTCCATCTCCGCAGGGAAAACATAGACAATGAGCAGTTCTTC,CASSLGRIFHLRRENIDNEQFF
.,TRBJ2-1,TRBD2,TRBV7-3,TGTGCCAGCAGGGCCGGGACTAAGAACAATGAGCAGTTCTTC,CASRAGTKNNEQFF
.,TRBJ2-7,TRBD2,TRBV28,TGTGCCAGCCTAACCGGCGGGGAGGGTTTCCACGAGCAGTACTTC,CASLTGGEGFHEQYF
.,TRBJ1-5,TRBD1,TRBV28,TGTGCCAGCAGGGGGGGAGGGGGCGAGGGCAATCAGCCCCAGCATTTT,CASRGGGGEGNQPQHF